This TCR beta chain was recovered during a study of cytomegalovirus exposure and HLA in healthy donors. Germline V lookup: CDR1 SGHAT, CDR2 FQNNGV. The CDR3 spans 14 residues. Notes on this clone: Its antigen is undetermined. Sequence at one end of the junction differs from germline and may be a read error.

Primers included in the PCR were 60 Vbeta and 13 Jbeta primers. Generated by immunoSEQ multiplex PCR, the TCRdb table keeps only in-frame clones and is missing some. The repertoire holds tens of thousands of clones, with 70% to 85% as singletons. General study findings and limits: CMV antigen specificity of a few CMV-associated chains was confirmed in vitro. With high specificity and sensitivity, the classifier reportedly diagnosed cytomegalovirus status. The study designated 160 or so TCR beta chains cytomegalovirus-associated.

The sequencing input was PBMCs. This sequence was found in a man aged 60 to 69 in good health and CMV-seropositive. V is TRBV11-2 and J is TRBJ1-1, with D tentatively TRBD1 (5 bases). The CDR3 DNA follows: TGTGCCAGCACCTTAGGGGAGGTGAACACTGAAGCTTTCTTT. Translating it yields CASTLGEVNTEAFF.